These 3 T cell receptor beta chains share one sample of origin, sequenced in a study of shared clonotypes between healthy human individuals. Clones were sequenced by immunoSEQ multiplex PCR, and TCRdb holds only the in-frame ones, with some missing. The sample shows around 2,000,000 clones, 85% to 95% of them seen only once. Sequencing was carried out using naive CD4+ T cells sorted from blood. Subset here: CD45RA+ positively selected. Source of these receptors: a man aged 18-30 years in good health.

The chain joins TRBV5-1 to TRBJ1-2; D ambiguous. The CDR3 covers 12 residues. The V gene's germline CDR1 is SGHRS and CDR2 YFSETQ. V dropped 4 bases and J dropped 7 bases, with 11 bases sitting between them. Here the CDR3 DNA reads TGCGCCAGCAGCCTGCCCTCTCCTGGCTACACCTTC. This sequence encodes CASSLPSPGYTF. Together with reference TRBV5-1 and TRBJ1-2, the CDR3 gives the full variable domain: KAGVTQTPRYLIKTRGQQVTLSCSPISGHRSVSWYQQTPGQGLQFLFEYFSETQRNKGNFPGRFSGRQFSNSRSEMNVSTLELGDSALYLCASSLPSPGYTFGSGTRLTVV.

J is TRBJ2-1 and V is TRBV4-1; possible D gene TRBD2, 6 bases. This CDR3 region has 15 residues. V lost 4 bases and J 7 bases, leaving 17 bases between the germline ends. CDR1 MGHRA and CDR2 YSYEKL come from the germline V gene. CDR3 nucleotides: TGCGCCAGCAGCCTGACCACCTCTGGAGGGAATGAGCAGTTCTTC. It yields the protein CASSLTTSGGNEQFF.

This clone was seen only once. The chain joins TRBV12-5 to TRBJ2-2; D might be TRBD1 (5 bases). The germline CDR1 and CDR2 sequences are LGHNT and FRNRAP. Trimming shortened V by 6 bases and J by 4 bases, and 6 bases separated the two germline ends. This CDR3 region has 12 residues. CDR3 protein: CASGQATGELFF. The CDR3 DNA reads TGTGCTAGTGGACAGGCCACCGGGGAGCTGTTTTTT.